Below, one TCR beta chain is given with its context. The germline gives CDR1 SGHDT, CDR2 YYEEEE. The CDR3 has 16 residues. The V end lost 0 bases, the J end lost 5 bases, and 15 bases lay between the germline ends. The data were obtained in a study of shared clonotypes between healthy human individuals. Generated by immunoSEQ multiplex PCR, the TCRdb table keeps only in-frame clones and is missing some. The sample lists hundreds of thousands of clones, 60% to 80% seen once, with around 12% in the top ten. V gene TRBV5-6 combines with J gene TRBJ2-1; the D gene could be TRBD1 or TRBD2 (5 bases each). The receptor's source is a woman in her 40s in good health. Some clones in this sample may be carry-over from other donors' samples. The material sequenced was PBMCs. The CDR3 spells CASSLAGGWQHNEQFF. CDR3 in DNA: TGTGCCAGCAGCTTGGCTGGGGGATGGCAACACAATGAGCAGTTCTTC.